This TCR beta chain was captured in a study of blood T cell repertoires in COVID-19. Study at large: Nucleic acid was either cDNA or gDNA, and it came from T cells, B-cell-depleted T cells, or PBMCs.

In the authors' workflow: Counts of nucleated cells, estimated from reference gene primer amplification, were obtained. The table came from immunoSEQ multiplex PCR; TCRdb's copy has only in-frame clones and leaves some out. The V and J calls and clone size were taken over from that table, and D and trimming were inferred from the DNA. Of roughly 230,000 clones in the sample, 80% to 90% are singletons; the top ten hold 0.98%. V was clipped by 5 bases and J by 6 bases; unmatched bases: 10. This CDR3 comprises 15 residues. In germline, CDR1 is LNHDA, CDR2 SQIVND (reference sequence). The source is a man aged 40-49 years with acute or convalescent COVID-19. The sequenced sample consisted of peripheral blood. V and J are TRBV19 and TRBJ1-5, with 7 bases identical to TRBD1. The CDR3 sequence is CASSRRDSPSQPQHF. The CDR3 nucleotides read TGTGCCAGTAGTCGCCGGGACAGCCCCTCTCAGCCCCAGCATTTT.